These 13 T cell receptor beta chains were all obtained from the same sample, sequenced in a study of OX40 agonist ivuxolimab in advanced cancers. Profiled with immunoSEQ multiplex PCR; TCRdb holds only in-frame clones, not every one. The sample carries 130,000 or so clones, about nine tenths recorded once. The sample was CD4+ or CD8+ T cells sorted from blood, taken in a trial of the OX40 agonist ivuxolimab. The receptors come from an adult with an advanced solid tumor such as melanoma, head and neck, liver or kidney cancer.

The CDR3 DNA follows: TGTGCCAGCAGCGTAGGACTGACTAACGTCTACAATGAGCAGTTCTTC. Translated, it gives CASSVGLTNVYNEQFF. The J gene is TRBJ2-1, the V gene TRBV9, with D maybe TRBD2 (5 bases). Between the trimmed V and J ends, which lost 0 bases and 3 bases, there was a span of 13 bases. CDR1 SGDLS and CDR2 YYNGEE come from the germline V gene. The CDR3 covers 16 residues.

The rearrangement links TRBV19 to TRBJ1-1; 8 bases are shared with TRBD1. V was pared by 5 bases and J by 4 bases, with 9 bases of the junction left unmatched. CDR3 size: 15 residues. Per the germline V gene, CDR1 is LNHDA and CDR2 is SQIVND (reference sequence). The DNA for the CDR3 is TGTGCCAGTAGTGCCCAACCACAGGGGGGCACTGAAGCTTTCTTT. This gives the protein CASSAQPQGGTEAFF.

The CDR3 bases are TGTGCCAGCTTTCTCCAAGATTCGGGGCCGCGGGGCTACACCTTC. Translating gives CASFLQDSGPRGYTF. The chain combines TRBV2 with TRBJ1-2; D is possibly TRBD1 (5 bases). Germline V gene sequence: CDR1 SNHLY, CDR2 FYNNEI. V was cut by 8 bases and J by 8 bases, with 24 bases left in between. CDR3 length: 15 amino acids.

CDR3 DNA sequence: TGTGCCAGCAGCCCGGAATCTCAGACCGGGGAGCTGTTTTTT. Translation: CASSPESQTGELFF. The chain uses TRBV11-2 and TRBJ2-2; D is undetermined. The V end was cut by 5 bases, the J end by 5 bases, with 12 bases between. This CDR3 spans 14 amino acids. Germline values: CDR1 SGHAT, CDR2 FQNNGV. Variable domain in full (rest from reference TRBV11-2 and TRBJ2-2): EAGVAQSPRYKIIEKRQSVAFWCNPISGHATLYWYQQILGQGPKLLIQFQNNGVVDDSQLPKDRFSAERLKGVDSTLKIQPAKLEDSAVYLCASSPESQTGELFFGEGSRLTVL.

The genes are TRBV25-1 and TRBJ2-1; 7 nucleotides match TRBD2. This CDR3 has 14 amino acids. The ends lost 6 bases at V and 7 bases at J; junction bases unmatched: 9. The germline gives CDR1 MGHDK, CDR2 SYGVNS. The CDR3 loop is CASRETAGLNEQFF. The CDR3 DNA reads as TGTGCCAGCAGAGAGACAGCGGGATTAAATGAGCAGTTCTTC. The variable domain in full, completed from reference TRBV25-1 and TRBJ2-1, reads EADIYQTPRYLVIGTGKKITLECSQTMGHDKMYWYQQDPGMELHLIHYSYGVNSTEKGDLSSESTVSRIRTEHFPLTLESARPSHTSQYLCASRETAGLNEQFFGPGTRLTVL.

The chain combines TRBV18 with TRBJ2-5; D is perhaps TRBD1 (5 bases). The V end was cut by 4 bases, the J end by 2 bases, with 11 bases between. Germline V gene lookup returns CDR1 KGHSH and CDR2 LQKENI. This CDR3 has 14 residues. The CDR3 nucleotides read TGTGCCAGCTCACGCATGACAGAGCAAGAGACCCAGTACTTC. Residues: CASSRMTEQETQYF.

The chain carries TRBV30 and TRBJ1-5, with D maybe TRBD1 (5 bases). Germline assignment: CDR1 GTSNPN and CDR2 SVGIG (reference sequence). The CDR3 contains 17 residues. Between the trimmed V and J ends, which lost 0 bases and 1 base, there was a span of 16 bases. The DNA for the CDR3 is TGTGCCTGGAGTGTACTCCCAGGGAACCCAAGCAATCAGCCCCAGCATTTT. Its translation is CAWSVLPGNPSNQPQHF.

The chain joins TRBV5-1 to TRBJ1-1; D is ambiguous. This CDR3 has 14 residues. Germline V gene sequence: CDR1 SGHRS, CDR2 YFSETQ. V lost 0 bases to trimming and J lost 2 bases, with 8 bases between them. CDR3 in amino acids: CASSLVQENTEAFF. The CDR3 bases are TGCGCCAGCAGCTTGGTGCAGGAAAACACTGAAGCTTTCTTT. Full variable domain (outside the CDR3, taken from reference TRBV5-1 and TRBJ1-1): KAGVTQTPRYLIKTRGQQVTLSCSPISGHRSVSWYQQTPGQGLQFLFEYFSETQRNKGNFPGRFSGRQFSNSRSEMNVSTLELGDSALYLCASSLVQENTEAFFGQGTRLTVV.

This clone was seen once. The chain has TRBV9 and TRBJ2-7, with D unclear. V dropped 0 bases and J dropped 4 bases, with 20 bases sitting between them. Looked up from germline, CDR1 is SGDLS and CDR2 is YYNGEE. The CDR3 spans 17 residues. The CDR3 is CASSVVPWASHSYEQYF. CDR3 bases: TGTGCCAGCAGCGTAGTCCCTTGGGCATCACACTCTTACGAGCAGTACTTC. The complete variable domain, with remaining parts taken from reference TRBV9 and TRBJ2-7, reads DSGVTQTPKHLITATGQRVTLRCSPRSGDLSVYWYQQSLDQGLQFLIQYYNGEERAKGNILERFSAQQFPDLHSELNLSSLELGDSALYFCASSVVPWASHSYEQYFGPGTRLTVT.

The chain is built from TRBV6-6 and TRBJ1-2; possibly TRBD1 for D (5 bases). The CDR3 has 13 amino acids. V lost 5 bases and J lost 5, with 12 bases in between. The germline gives CDR1 MNHNY, CDR2 SVGAGI (reference sequence). CDR3 residues: CASSLGPIYGYTF. The DNA for the CDR3 is TGTGCCAGCAGTCTGGGACCAATTTATGGCTACACCTTC.

The chain combines TRBV7-6 with TRBJ2-7; tentative D call: TRBD2 (6 bases). Germline V gene data show CDR1 as SGHVS and CDR2 as FNYEAQ. The CDR3 loop spans 14 amino acids. Trimming cost V 0 bases and J 6 bases, with 12 bases left between them. CDR3: CASSLARQGGEQYF. The CDR3 DNA sequence: TGTGCCAGCAGCTTAGCGCGGCAGGGAGGCGAGCAGTACTTC.

The rearrangement uses TRBV21-1 and TRBJ2-5. TRBV21-1 is a recognized pseudogene. The CDR3 length is 13 residues. The DNA of the CDR3 is TGTGCCAGCAGCGAAAGGTGGCAAGAGACCCAGTACTTC. It is translated as CASSERWQETQYF.

The chain is built from TRBV13 and TRBJ1-2; 7 nucleotides match TRBD1. Trimming cost V 4 bases and J 7 bases; bases outside gene matches: 6. The CDR3 has 13 amino acids. CDR1 and CDR2 (germline): PRHDT, FYEKMQ (reference sequence). The CDR3 bases are TGTGCCAGCAGCTCGCGACAGGGTACTGGCTACACCTTC. Its protein is CASSSRQGTGYTF.